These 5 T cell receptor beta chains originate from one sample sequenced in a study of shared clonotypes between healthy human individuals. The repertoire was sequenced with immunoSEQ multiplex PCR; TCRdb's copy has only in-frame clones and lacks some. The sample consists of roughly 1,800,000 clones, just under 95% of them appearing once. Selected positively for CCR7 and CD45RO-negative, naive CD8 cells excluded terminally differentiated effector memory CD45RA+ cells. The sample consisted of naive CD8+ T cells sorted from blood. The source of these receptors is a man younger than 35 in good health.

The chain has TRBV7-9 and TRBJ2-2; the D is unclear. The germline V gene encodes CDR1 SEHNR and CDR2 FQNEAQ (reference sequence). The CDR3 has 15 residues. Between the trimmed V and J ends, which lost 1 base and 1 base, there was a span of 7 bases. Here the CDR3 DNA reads TGTGCCAGCAGCTTAGAGTCCAGGAACACCGGGGAGCTGTTTTTT. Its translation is CASSLESRNTGELFF.

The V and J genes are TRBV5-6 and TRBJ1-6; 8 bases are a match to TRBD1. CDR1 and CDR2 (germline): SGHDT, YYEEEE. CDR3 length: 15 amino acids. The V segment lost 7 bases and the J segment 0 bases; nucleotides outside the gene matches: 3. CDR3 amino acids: CASRQGTSYNSPLHF. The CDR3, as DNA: TGTGCCAGCCGACAGGGGACCTCCTATAATTCACCCCTCCACTTT.

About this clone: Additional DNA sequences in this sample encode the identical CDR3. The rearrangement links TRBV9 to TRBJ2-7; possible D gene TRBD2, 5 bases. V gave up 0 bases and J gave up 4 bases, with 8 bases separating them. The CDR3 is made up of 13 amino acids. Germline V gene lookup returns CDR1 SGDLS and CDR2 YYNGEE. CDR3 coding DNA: TGTGCCAGCAGCGTAGTCCCGGGGTACGAGCAGTACTTC. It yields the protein CASSVVPGYEQYF. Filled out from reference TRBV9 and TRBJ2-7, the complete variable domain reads DSGVTQTPKHLITATGQRVTLRCSPRSGDLSVYWYQQSLDQGLQFLIQYYNGEERAKGNILERFSAQQFPDLHSELNLSSLELGDSALYFCASSVVPGYEQYFGPGTRLTVT.

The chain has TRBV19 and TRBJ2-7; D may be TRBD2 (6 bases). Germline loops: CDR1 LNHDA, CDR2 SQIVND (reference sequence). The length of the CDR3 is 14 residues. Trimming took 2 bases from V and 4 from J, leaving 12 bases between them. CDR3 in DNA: TGTGCCAGTAGTATATCCGCGGAGGGGTACGAGCAGTACTTC. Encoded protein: CASSISAEGYEQYF.

As DNA, the CDR3 is TGTGCCAGCAGCTCCCCCCGAGGAGGGGGGAGCTCTGGAAACACCATATATTTT. As protein: CASSSPRGGGSSGNTIYF. V usage is TRBV7-2 and J usage is TRBJ1-3; perhaps TRBD1 as D (6 bases). Germline V gives CDR1 SGHTA, CDR2 FQGNSA. V was cut by 4 bases and J by 0 bases, with 19 bases left in between. There are 18 residues in the CDR3.